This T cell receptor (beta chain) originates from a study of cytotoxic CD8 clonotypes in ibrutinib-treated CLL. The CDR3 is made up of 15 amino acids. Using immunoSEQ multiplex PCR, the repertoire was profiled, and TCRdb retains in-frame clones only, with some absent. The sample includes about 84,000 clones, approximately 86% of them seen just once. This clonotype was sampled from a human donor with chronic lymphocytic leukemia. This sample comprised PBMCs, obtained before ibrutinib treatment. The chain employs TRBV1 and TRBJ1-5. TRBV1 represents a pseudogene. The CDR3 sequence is CTSSQPRAHRAPQHF. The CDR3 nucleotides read TGCACCAGCAGCCAACCCCGGGCCCACCGGGCGCCCCAGCATTTT.